These 8 T cell receptor beta chains came from one sample sequenced in a study of human T cells and chemical hapten exposure. The time point is: pre-sensitization, week 0. Treatment in this sample: therapeutic diphenylcyclopropenone sensitization with weekly scalp DPC. TCRdb re-called the RACE reads with MiXCR, one entry per CDR3 protein. The sample records about 380,000 distinct CDR3 sequences, 5.1% being singletons. Sequenced material: whole blood, taken in connection with sensitization to the hapten diphenylcyclopropenone (DPC). These receptors all stem from a woman in her forties or fifties with alopecia areata. Some clones in this sample may be carry-over from other donors' samples.

Here the CDR3 reads CARGEAQFF. CDR3 DNA sequence: TGTGCCAGAGGGGAGGCGCAGTTCTTC. This chain links TRBV6-6 with TRBJ2-1; the D gene is possibly TRBD2 (6 bases). The CDR3 length is 9 residues. CDR1 and CDR2 (germline): MNHNY, SVGAGI (reference sequence). The V and J ends lost 9 bases and 12 bases respectively, with 9 bases between them.

This clonotype was observed many times. This chain joins TRBV5-5 and TRBJ2-1; 11 nucleotides align to TRBD2. V trimming: 4 bases; J trimming: 5 bases; junction bases outside the gene matches: 5. Germline CDR1 reads SGHKS; CDR2 reads YYEKEE (reference sequence). The CDR3 has 15 amino acids. The CDR3 spells CASSPPTSGNNEQFF. CDR3 DNA: TGTGCCAGCAGCCCCCCGACTAGCGGGAACAATGAGCAGTTCTTC.

V and J are TRBV20-1 and TRBJ2-7, with TRBD1 matching 7 bases. The V gene end was trimmed by 2 bases and the J gene end by 5 bases; junction bases not matched to a gene: 3. Germline loops: CDR1 DFQATT, CDR2 SNEGSKA (reference sequence). The CDR3 is 12 residues long. CDR3 protein: CSARKRGHEQYF. The CDR3 nucleotides read TGCAGTGCTAGAAAGAGGGGGCACGAGCAGTACTTC.

The chain links TRBV20-1 to TRBJ2-7, with D possibly being TRBD2 (5 bases). Germline CDR1 reads DFQATT; CDR2 reads SNEGSKA (reference sequence). The CDR3 runs to 13 residues. Between the trimmed V and J ends, which lost 5 bases and 6 bases, there was a span of 17 bases. The CDR3 bases are TGCAGTGCTTCACTAGTTCTCTTTCCCGAGCAGTACTTC. This codes for CSASLVLFPEQYF.

Many counts were recorded for this clonotype. The rearrangement joins TRBV6-5 to TRBJ2-6; D unresolved. There are 18 residues in the CDR3. The V gene's germline CDR1 is MNHEY and CDR2 SVGAGI. Trimming removed 0 bases at V and 0 bases at J, with 12 bases between. The CDR3 nucleotides read TGTGCCAGCAGTTACTCGATTTTGGAAAGCTCTGGGGCCAACGTCCTGACTTTC. It translates to CASSYSILESSGANVLTF.

This clonotype was seen repeatedly, ten times or more. The rearrangement links TRBV7-2 to TRBJ2-5; D not resolved. CDR3 size: 14 residues. V dropped 5 bases and J dropped 1 base, with 11 bases sitting between them. Germline V gene lookup returns CDR1 SGHTA and CDR2 FQGNSA. The CDR3 here is CASSASRAQETQYF. The CDR3 nucleotides are TGTGCCAGCAGCGCAAGCCGGGCCCAAGAGACCCAGTACTTC.

This clonotype has a count of ten or more. The V gene is TRBV6-6, the J gene TRBJ1-2; D possibly corresponds to TRBD1 (6 bases). V dropped 0 bases and J dropped 2 bases, with 16 bases sitting between them. Germline-derived CDR1 and CDR2 are MNHNY and SVGAGI (reference sequence). The CDR3 is made up of 17 amino acids. The DNA of the CDR3 is TGTGCCAGCAGTTACTCCGGCGCATGGACAGACAACTATGGCTACACCTTC. Protein: CASSYSGAWTDNYGYTF.

This clonotype was counted ten times or more. The chain joins TRBV28 to TRBJ2-7; D is perhaps TRBD2 (6 bases). V lost 6 bases to trimming and J lost 12 bases, with 18 bases between them. The CDR3 totals 12 residues. The germline gives CDR1 MDHEN, CDR2 SYDVKM. The CDR3 nucleotides read TGTGCCAGCAGCCCGGCATCCGCGGGGTGGTACTTC. Protein: CASSPASAGWYF.